Listed below are T cell receptor beta chains from one sample, sequenced in a study of CD8 T cells in Susac syndrome. MiXCR was run by TCRdb on the immunoSEQ multiplex PCR reads, yielding one entry per CDR3 protein. Of roughly 400,000 distinct CDR3 sequences listed, roughly 85% are singletons. Material for sequencing was CD8+ T cells from PBMCs. Every receptor here comes from a human donor with multiple sclerosis. The CDR3 runs from the conserved cysteine through the conserved F or W. A D gene is named only where the DNA matches it firmly. For some rows the clone size is stated as once, few or many, or as a class when expanded; others skip it.

j_gene | d_gene | v_gene | abundance | CDR3nt | CDR3aa
TRBJ2-6 | - | TRBV27 | - | TGTGCCAGCAGTTTAATTTTCGGGGAATCCGGGGCCAACGTCCTGACTTTC | CASSLIFGESGANVLTF
TRBJ1-2 | TRBD1 | TRBV5-1 | - | TGCGCCAGCAGCTTGCCCTCACTGGGACAGCACTATGGCTACACCTTC | CASSLPSLGQHYGYTF
TRBJ2-1 | TRBD2 | TRBV9 | - | TGTGCCAGCAGCGACTTGGGACTAGCGGAATACAATGAGCAGTTCTTC | CASSDLGLAEYNEQFF
TRBJ1-5 | - | TRBV12-3/TRBV12-4 | - | TGTGCCAGCAGGGACGCCGGGGCATTCAATCAGCCCCAGCATTTT | CASRDAGAFNQPQHF
TRBJ2-3 | - | TRBV7-9 | - | TGTGCCAGCAGTTACCTGGACAGAACACCAGATACGCAGTATTTT | CASSYLDRTPDTQYF
TRBJ1-2 | - | TRBV6-1 | few | TGTGCCAGCTATAGTCCTGATGGCTACACCTTC | CASYSPDGYTF
TRBJ2-2 | TRBD1 | TRBV6-1 | - | TGTGCCAGCAGTGAGGTTGTATCCGGGACAGGGAGCACCGGGGAGCTGTTTTTT | CASSEVVSGTGSTGELFF
TRBJ1-1 | TRBD1 | TRBV6-5 | - | TGTGCCAGCAGTTACTTATGGACAGGGGATGTAAACACTGAAGCTTTCTTT | CASSYLWTGDVNTEAFF
TRBJ1-1 | TRBD1 | TRBV4-1 | - | TGCGCCAGCAGCCAATTACAGGGGCAGAACACTGAAGCTTTCTTT | CASSQLQGQNTEAFF
TRBJ2-5 | - | TRBV4-2 | - | TGTGCCAGCAGCCAAAGACCACTAGCTGCCGGCCAAGAGACCCAGTACTTC | CASSQRPLAAGQETQYF
TRBJ2-3 | - | TRBV4-1 | - | TGCGCCAGCAGCCAAGATGGGCCCCTAGATACGCAGTATTTT | CASSQDGPLDTQYF
TRBJ2-7 | - | TRBV5-4 | few | TGTGCCAGCAGCTCAGCCGGGCTACCCTACGAGCAGTACTTC | CASSSAGLPYEQYF
TRBJ1-2 | - | TRBV2 | few | TGTGCCATTAGAAACTATGGCTACACCTTC | CAIRNYGYTF
TRBJ1-5 | TRBD1 | TRBV12-3/TRBV12-4 | - | TGTGCCAGCAGTTTGACAGGGTCCTTCTACGAGCCCCAGCATTTT | CASSLTGSFYEPQHF
TRBJ2-5 | TRBD1 | TRBV29-1 | - | TGCAGCGTTTACGGGACAGCCTTTCAAGAGACCCAGTACTTC | CSVYGTAFQETQYF
TRBJ2-5 | TRBD2 | TRBV9 | - | TGTGCCAGCAGCAGTGGGACTAGCGGGGGGAGAGAGACCCAGTACTTC | CASSSGTSGGRETQYF